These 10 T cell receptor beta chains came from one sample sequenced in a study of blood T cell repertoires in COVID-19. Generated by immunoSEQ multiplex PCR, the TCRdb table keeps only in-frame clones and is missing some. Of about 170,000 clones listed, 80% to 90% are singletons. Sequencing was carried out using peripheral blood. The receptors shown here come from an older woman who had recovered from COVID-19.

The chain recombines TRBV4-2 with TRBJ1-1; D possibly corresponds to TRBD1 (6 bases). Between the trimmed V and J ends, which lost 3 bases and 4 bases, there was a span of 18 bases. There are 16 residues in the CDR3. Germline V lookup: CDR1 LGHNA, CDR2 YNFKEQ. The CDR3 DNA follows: TGTGCCAGCAGCCACCCTGGCGGTGGACAGAGCACTGAAGCTTTCTTT. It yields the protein CASSHPGGGQSTEAFF.

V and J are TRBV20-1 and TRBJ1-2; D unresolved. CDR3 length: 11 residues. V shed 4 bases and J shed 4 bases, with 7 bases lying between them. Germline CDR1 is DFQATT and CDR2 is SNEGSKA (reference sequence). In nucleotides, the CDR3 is TGCAGTGCTATCTCCCTCTATGGCTACACCTTC. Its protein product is CSAISLYGYTF.

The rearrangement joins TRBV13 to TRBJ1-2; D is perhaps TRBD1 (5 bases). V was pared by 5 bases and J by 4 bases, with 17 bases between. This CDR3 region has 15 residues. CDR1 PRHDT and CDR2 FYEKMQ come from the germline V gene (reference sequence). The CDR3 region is CASSPAGGRVYGYTF. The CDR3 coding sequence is TGTGCCAGCAGCCCAGCGGGGGGTCGGGTCTATGGCTACACCTTC. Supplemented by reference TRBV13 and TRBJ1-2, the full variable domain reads AAGVIQSPRHLIKEKRETATLKCYPIPRHDTVYWYQQGPGQDPQFLISFYEKMQSDKGSIPDRFSAQQFSDYHSELNMSSLELGDSALYFCASSPAGGRVYGYTFGSGTRLTVV.

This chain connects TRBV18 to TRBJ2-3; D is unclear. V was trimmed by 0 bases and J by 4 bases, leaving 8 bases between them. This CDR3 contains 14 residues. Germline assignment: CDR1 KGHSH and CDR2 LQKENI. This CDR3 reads CASSPPSRADTQYF. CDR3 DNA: TGTGCCAGCTCACCACCTTCCCGTGCAGATACGCAGTATTTT.

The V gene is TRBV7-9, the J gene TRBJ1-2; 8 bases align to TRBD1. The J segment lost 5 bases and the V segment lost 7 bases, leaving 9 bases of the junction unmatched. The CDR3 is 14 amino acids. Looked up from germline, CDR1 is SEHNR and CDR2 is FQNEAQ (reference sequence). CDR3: CASNFDRGRYGYTF. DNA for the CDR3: TGTGCCAGCAACTTCGACAGGGGTAGATATGGCTACACCTTC.

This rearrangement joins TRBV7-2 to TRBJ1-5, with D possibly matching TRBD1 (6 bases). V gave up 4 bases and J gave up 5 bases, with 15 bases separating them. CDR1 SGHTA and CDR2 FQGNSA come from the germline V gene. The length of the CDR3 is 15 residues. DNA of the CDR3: TGTGCCAGCAGCTCCCTCACAGGGATCGATCAGCCCCAGCATTTT. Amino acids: CASSSLTGIDQPQHF.

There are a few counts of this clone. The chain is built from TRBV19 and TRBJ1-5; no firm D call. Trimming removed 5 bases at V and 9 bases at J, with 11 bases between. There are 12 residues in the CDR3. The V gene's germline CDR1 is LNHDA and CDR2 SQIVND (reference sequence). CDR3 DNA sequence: TGTGCCAGTAGTCTCAGAGGGTCGCCCCAGCATTTT. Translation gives CASSLRGSPQHF.

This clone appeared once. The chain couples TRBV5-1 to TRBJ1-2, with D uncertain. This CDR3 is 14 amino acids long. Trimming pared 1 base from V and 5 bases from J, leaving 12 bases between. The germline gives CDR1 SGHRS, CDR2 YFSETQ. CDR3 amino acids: CASSLIPDMYGYTF. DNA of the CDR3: TGCGCCAGCAGCTTGATCCCTGACATGTATGGCTACACCTTC.

The CDR3 nucleotides are TGTGCCTGGAGTAGGACAGGGGTTGGGGAGCAGTACTTC. Amino acids: CAWSRTGVGEQYF. V is TRBV30 and J is TRBJ2-7; 9 bases map to TRBD1. Trimming took 2 bases from V and 7 from J; bases not matched to a gene: 6. The CDR3 sequence is 13 residues long. The germline gives CDR1 GTSNPN, CDR2 SVGIG (reference sequence).

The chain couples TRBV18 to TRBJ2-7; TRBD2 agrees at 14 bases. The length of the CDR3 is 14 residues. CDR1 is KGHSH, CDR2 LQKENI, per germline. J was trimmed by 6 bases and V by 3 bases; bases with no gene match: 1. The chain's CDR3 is CASSPGLAGVEQYF. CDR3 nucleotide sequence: TGTGCCAGCTCACCGGGACTAGCGGGAGTCGAGCAGTACTTC.